This is a list of T cell receptor beta chains from one sample in a study of T cell repertoires in cytomegalovirus infection. TCRdb processed the reads anew with MiXCR; each CDR3 protein has one entry. Of just under 300,000 distinct CDR3 sequences detected, about 9.1% appear once; the ten largest clones hold around 2.5%. The sample was PBMCs. Receptors originate from a human donor in good health (CMV status not recorded). Some clones in this sample may be carry-over from other donors' samples. Each CDR3 is given with its conserved first and last residue. Fields, in order: D gene, clone size, V gene, J gene, CDR3 DNA, CDR3 protein. D genes are given only for firm matches. Expanded clones get a size class; other rows say once, few or many, or leave the size out.

d_call: TRBD1
clone_size: -
v_call: TRBV29-1
j_call: TRBJ2-1
cdr3_nt: TGCAGCGTTTACAGGGGTTTTTCCTACAATGAGCAGTTCTTC
cdr3_aa: CSVYRGFSYNEQFF

d_call: -
clone_size: many
v_call: TRBV6-2/TRBV6-3
j_call: TRBJ2-1
cdr3_nt: TGTGCCAGCAGCGTGGGGGATTTTGGCAATGAGCAGTTCTTC
cdr3_aa: CASSVGDFGNEQFF

d_call: -
clone_size: many
v_call: TRBV7-2
j_call: TRBJ2-2
cdr3_nt: TGTGCCAGCAGCTTAATGTCGAACACCGGGGAGCTGTTTTTT
cdr3_aa: CASSLMSNTGELFF

d_call: -
clone_size: -
v_call: TRBV24-1
j_call: TRBJ2-1
cdr3_nt: TGTGCCACCGGGCGGGAATCCTACAATGAGCAGTTCTTC
cdr3_aa: CATGRESYNEQFF

d_call: TRBD1
clone_size: few
v_call: TRBV25-1
j_call: TRBJ1-1
cdr3_nt: TGTGCCAGCGGTAGACAGGGGTACACTGAAGCTTTCTTT
cdr3_aa: CASGRQGYTEAFF

d_call: TRBD1
clone_size: many
v_call: TRBV7-8
j_call: TRBJ1-5
cdr3_nt: TGTGCCAGCAGCTTCCTCGACAGGGGCAATCAGCCCCAGCATTTT
cdr3_aa: CASSFLDRGNQPQHF

d_call: -
clone_size: few
v_call: TRBV5-1
j_call: TRBJ2-1
cdr3_nt: TGCGCCAGCAGCTTGGGACTAGGAAATGAGCAGTTCTTC
cdr3_aa: CASSLGLGNEQFF

d_call: -
clone_size: many
v_call: TRBV4-1
j_call: TRBJ2-2
cdr3_nt: TGCGCCAGCAGCCGAACAGGGAGCGGCACCGGGGAGCTGTTTTTT
cdr3_aa: CASSRTGSGTGELFF

d_call: TRBD2
clone_size: -
v_call: TRBV20-1
j_call: TRBJ2-3
cdr3_nt: TGCAGTGCTAGGGGCGGGGGGGGGGGTACGCAGTATTTT
cdr3_aa: CSARGGGGGTQYF

d_call: TRBD2
clone_size: many
v_call: TRBV25-1
j_call: TRBJ2-7
cdr3_nt: TGTGCCAGCAGTCCCGATGGGACTAGCGCCTCCTACGAGCAGTACTTC
cdr3_aa: CASSPDGTSASYEQYF

d_call: -
clone_size: many
v_call: TRBV5-5
j_call: TRBJ1-1
cdr3_nt: TGTGCCAGCAGCTTGGGGAGGGGGGCAGGGCTTCTGAACACTGAAGCTTTCTTT
cdr3_aa: CASSLGRGAGLLNTEAFF

d_call: -
clone_size: many
v_call: TRBV2
j_call: TRBJ1-1
cdr3_nt: TGTGCCAGCAGGCGAGGGGGGTCGAACACTGAAGCTTTCTTT
cdr3_aa: CASRRGGSNTEAFF

d_call: -
clone_size: -
v_call: TRBV20-1
j_call: TRBJ2-1
cdr3_nt: TGCAGTGCTAGAGATCTCTATTCTTACAATGAGCAGTTCTTC
cdr3_aa: CSARDLYSYNEQFF

d_call: -
clone_size: -
v_call: TRBV6-1
j_call: TRBJ1-1
cdr3_nt: TGTGCCAGCGCGACACGGGGACGGTCGAACACTGAAGCTTTCTTT
cdr3_aa: CASATRGRSNTEAFF

d_call: -
clone_size: many
v_call: TRBV6-2/TRBV6-3
j_call: TRBJ1-5
cdr3_nt: TGTGCCAGCAGTCCTCCCACGGGGGGGGTTAGCAATCAGCCCCAGCATTTT
cdr3_aa: CASSPPTGGVSNQPQHF

d_call: -
clone_size: many
v_call: TRBV29-1
j_call: TRBJ2-1
cdr3_nt: TGCAGCGTTGAGCGGCCAACTTACAATGAGCAGTTCTTC
cdr3_aa: CSVERPTYNEQFF

d_call: -
clone_size: many
v_call: TRBV5-1
j_call: TRBJ2-3
cdr3_nt: TGCGCCATCGGTGGAGGGGATACGCAGTATTTT
cdr3_aa: CAIGGGDTQYF

d_call: -
clone_size: few
v_call: TRBV19
j_call: TRBJ2-7
cdr3_nt: TGTGCCAGTAGGGCAGGCGCCTCCTACGAGCAGTACTTC
cdr3_aa: CASRAGASYEQYF

d_call: -
clone_size: -
v_call: TRBV20-1
j_call: TRBJ1-1
cdr3_nt: TGCAGTGCTAGACCCCGCGGGACTGACCTGAGGGCTTTCTTT
cdr3_aa: CSARPRGTDLRAFF

d_call: -
clone_size: -
v_call: TRBV5-1
j_call: TRBJ2-1
cdr3_nt: TGCGCCAGCAGCTTGGGGGGGGCAACAATTGGTGAGCAGTTCTTC
cdr3_aa: CASSLGGATIGEQFF

d_call: -
clone_size: -
v_call: TRBV14
j_call: TRBJ1-3
cdr3_nt: TGTGCCAGCAGCCAATACGGTGGACGGTCCTCTGGAAACACCATATATTTT
cdr3_aa: CASSQYGGRSSGNTIYF

d_call: TRBD1
clone_size: -
v_call: TRBV20-1
j_call: TRBJ1-1
cdr3_nt: TGCAGTGCTAGAGACTGGACAGGGAGCACTGAAGCTTTCTTT
cdr3_aa: CSARDWTGSTEAFF

d_call: -
clone_size: -
v_call: TRBV18
j_call: TRBJ1-1
cdr3_nt: TGTGCCAGCTCGGGAGGGGTGAACACTGAAGCTTTCTTT
cdr3_aa: CASSGGVNTEAFF

d_call: TRBD1
clone_size: few
v_call: TRBV20-1
j_call: TRBJ2-5
cdr3_nt: TGCAGTGCCCCACAGTGGGACAGCCAGACCCAGTACTTC
cdr3_aa: CSAPQWDSQTQYF

d_call: TRBD1
clone_size: many
v_call: TRBV10-3
j_call: TRBJ2-1
cdr3_nt: TGTGCCATCAGCCGGGACAGTCCTCCCAATGAGCAGTTCTTC
cdr3_aa: CAISRDSPPNEQFF

d_call: TRBD1
clone_size: many
v_call: TRBV14
j_call: TRBJ2-2
cdr3_nt: TGTGCCAGCAGCCCAGGAGACAGGGCGCTAGCCACCGGGGAGCTGTTTTTT
cdr3_aa: CASSPGDRALATGELFF

d_call: TRBD2
clone_size: many
v_call: TRBV7-2
j_call: TRBJ2-5
cdr3_nt: TGTGCCAGCAGCCCCTCACTTAGCGGGGGGACCCAAGAGACCCAGTACTTC
cdr3_aa: CASSPSLSGGTQETQYF

d_call: TRBD1
clone_size: many
v_call: TRBV5-4
j_call: TRBJ2-1
cdr3_nt: TGTGCCAGCAGCTCCCCCGGGACAGGATACAATGAGCAGTTCTTC
cdr3_aa: CASSSPGTGYNEQFF

d_call: TRBD1
clone_size: -
v_call: TRBV20-1
j_call: TRBJ1-2
cdr3_nt: TGCAGTGCTAGAGATGAGTTGGGACAGGGGAGCTATGGCTACACCTTC
cdr3_aa: CSARDELGQGSYGYTF

d_call: -
clone_size: -
v_call: TRBV18
j_call: TRBJ2-5
cdr3_nt: TGTGCCAGCTCACCAGCCCCGGTTGGGGAGACCCAGTACTTC
cdr3_aa: CASSPAPVGETQYF

d_call: -
clone_size: few
v_call: TRBV29-1
j_call: TRBJ2-5
cdr3_nt: TGCAGCGTCTCTGGACAGACAGAGACCCAGTACTTC
cdr3_aa: CSVSGQTETQYF

d_call: TRBD1
clone_size: many
v_call: TRBV10-3
j_call: TRBJ2-3
cdr3_nt: TGTGCCGCCCGAAAGGGACAGCTCACAGATACGCAGTATTTT
cdr3_aa: CAARKGQLTDTQYF

d_call: -
clone_size: many
v_call: TRBV7-2
j_call: TRBJ2-1
cdr3_nt: TGTGCCAGCAGCTTAGTTCCCCAGGGCCGGTACAATGAGCAGTTCTTC
cdr3_aa: CASSLVPQGRYNEQFF

d_call: -
clone_size: -
v_call: TRBV20-1
j_call: TRBJ2-3
cdr3_nt: TGCAGTGCTAGAGAGGCGGGCCTAGATACGCAGTATTTT
cdr3_aa: CSAREAGLDTQYF

d_call: -
clone_size: many
v_call: TRBV7-2
j_call: TRBJ2-5
cdr3_nt: TGTGCCAGCAGCTTCGGGCGCGTGGAGACCCAGTACTTC
cdr3_aa: CASSFGRVETQYF

d_call: TRBD1
clone_size: few
v_call: TRBV20-1
j_call: TRBJ1-1
cdr3_nt: TGCAGTGCTAGAGATGTTACAGGGGGCCGGAACACTGAAGCTTTCTTT
cdr3_aa: CSARDVTGGRNTEAFF

d_call: -
clone_size: -
v_call: TRBV20-1
j_call: TRBJ2-5
cdr3_nt: TGCAGTGCTCTCCCCGGGCCCCAAGAGACCCAGTACTTC
cdr3_aa: CSALPGPQETQYF

d_call: -
clone_size: -
v_call: TRBV10-3
j_call: TRBJ2-1
cdr3_nt: TGTGCCATCAGTGAGGGGGGGATACTCTACAATGAGCAGTTCTTC
cdr3_aa: CAISEGGILYNEQFF

d_call: -
clone_size: many
v_call: TRBV7-2
j_call: TRBJ2-5
cdr3_nt: TGTGCCAGCAGCTTAGCTAGGGGGGGCTTAAAGACCCAGTACTTC
cdr3_aa: CASSLARGGLKTQYF

d_call: -
clone_size: many
v_call: TRBV12-3/TRBV12-4
j_call: TRBJ1-2
cdr3_nt: TGTGCCAGCAGCCGATCTGACAGCCCCCACTATGGCTACACCTTC
cdr3_aa: CASSRSDSPHYGYTF

d_call: TRBD2
clone_size: many
v_call: TRBV7-9
j_call: TRBJ2-1
cdr3_nt: TGTGCCAGCTCCCCAGGGCGACTAGCTTTCAATGAGCAGTTCTTC
cdr3_aa: CASSPGRLAFNEQFF

d_call: -
clone_size: -
v_call: TRBV20-1
j_call: TRBJ1-1
cdr3_nt: TGCAGTGCCATCAGAGCGCGGACTGAAGCTTTCTTT
cdr3_aa: CSAIRARTEAFF

d_call: TRBD1
clone_size: -
v_call: TRBV6-5
j_call: TRBJ2-1
cdr3_nt: TGTGCCAGCAGTTACTCAGGGACAGGCCTAACCTACAATGAGCAGTTCTTC
cdr3_aa: CASSYSGTGLTYNEQFF

d_call: TRBD1
clone_size: many
v_call: TRBV7-2
j_call: TRBJ1-5
cdr3_nt: TGTGCCAGCAGCCACGGACAGGGCCGCAATCAGCCCCAGCATTTT
cdr3_aa: CASSHGQGRNQPQHF

d_call: -
clone_size: many
v_call: TRBV12-3/TRBV12-4
j_call: TRBJ2-7
cdr3_nt: TGTGCCAGCAGTCAAATACCGCCAGGTAGCTCCTACGAGCAGTACTTC
cdr3_aa: CASSQIPPGSSYEQYF

d_call: TRBD1
clone_size: many
v_call: TRBV25-1
j_call: TRBJ2-1
cdr3_nt: TGTGCCATCTCGACAGGGCTACACAATGAGCAGTTCTTC
cdr3_aa: CAISTGLHNEQFF

d_call: TRBD1
clone_size: -
v_call: TRBV7-9
j_call: TRBJ1-2
cdr3_nt: TGTGCCAGCAGCTTAGCGACGGGACAGGGGGCCTATGGCTACACCTTC
cdr3_aa: CASSLATGQGAYGYTF

d_call: TRBD1
clone_size: many
v_call: TRBV18
j_call: TRBJ1-5
cdr3_nt: TGTGCCAGCTCACCCGGGACAGACTCCCATAGCAATCAGCCCCAGCATTTT
cdr3_aa: CASSPGTDSHSNQPQHF

d_call: TRBD2
clone_size: few
v_call: TRBV2
j_call: TRBJ2-1
cdr3_nt: TGTGCCAGCAGACTGGCGGGGGGCCCTCTTGAGCAGTTCTTC
cdr3_aa: CASRLAGGPLEQFF

d_call: -
clone_size: -
v_call: TRBV20-1
j_call: TRBJ1-1
cdr3_nt: TGCAGTGCTAGAGATTTCCGACACTTAAACACTGAAGCTTTCTTT
cdr3_aa: CSARDFRHLNTEAFF

d_call: -
clone_size: few
v_call: TRBV29-1
j_call: TRBJ1-1
cdr3_nt: TGCAGCGTCGGATGGAGGAACACTGAAGCTTTCTTT
cdr3_aa: CSVGWRNTEAFF

d_call: -
clone_size: many
v_call: TRBV12-3/TRBV12-4
j_call: TRBJ1-1
cdr3_nt: TGTGCCAGCAGCTCGACGGGGAACACTGAAGCTTTCTTT
cdr3_aa: CASSSTGNTEAFF

d_call: -
clone_size: -
v_call: TRBV5-1
j_call: TRBJ1-1
cdr3_nt: TGCGCCAGCAGCATGAGGACAGTGAACACTGAAGCTTTCTTT
cdr3_aa: CASSMRTVNTEAFF